This TCR beta chain came from a study of T-cell memory formation after mild COVID-19. Whole-study results and caveats: That cross-reactive memory joined was suggested by some responding clones appearing in pre-infection memory. CD4/CD8 balance characterized clones contracting day 15 to 85, and CD4+ skew characterized later expanders.

CDR3 length equals 21 residues. V dropped 3 bases and J dropped 0; count of bases not matched to a gene: 18. Germline V lookup: CDR1 LGHNA, CDR2 YNFKEQ. TCRdb processed the 5' RACE reads anew with MiXCR; each CDR3 protein has one entry. The repertoire holds fewer than 400,000 distinct CDR3 sequences, about 17% seen once, with 20% to 25% in the top ten. As to this clonotype: Its target is not known.

This clonotype originated in a man in his late teens or twenties who had mild COVID-19 (a few samples of this study predate the infection). Cell type and time point are not known. The chain is built from TRBV4-2 and TRBJ2-3, with 10 positions matching TRBD2. The sequencing input was PBMCs or a T cell subset sorted from them (not recorded which). The CDR3 DNA reads as TGTGCCAGCAGCCACCGACCTCGAGCTAGCGGGGGTGAACATAGCACAGATACGCAGTATTTT. This gives the protein CASSHRPRASGGEHSTDTQYF.